This entry concerns a single T cell receptor beta chain. The germline gives CDR1 MDHEN, CDR2 SYDVKM. The CDR3 covers 15 residues. The V gene end was trimmed by 2 bases and the J gene end by 5 bases; junction bases not matched to a gene: 4. This sample is part of a study of blood T cell repertoires in COVID-19. As for the study in general: The United States, Italy and Spain were the sources of the acute and convalescent COVID-19 samples.

The protocol was immunoSEQ multiplex PCR, while the TCRdb copy is restricted to in-frame clones and leaves out a portion. This sample has just over 150,000 clones, with 92% found just once. The sequence was collected from a young man with COVID-19, enrolled during active disease. Sequenced material: peripheral blood. The chain couples TRBV28 to TRBJ2-2, with 8 bases that match TRBD1. CDR3: CASSLQGARTGELFF. The CDR3 DNA is TGTGCCAGCAGTTTACAGGGGGCGAGAACCGGGGAGCTGTTTTTT.